The next 22 T cell receptor beta chains were all read from a single sample in a study of blood T cell repertoires in COVID-19. TCRdb's copy holds only in-frame clones and misses some; the assay was immunoSEQ multiplex PCR. The sample yields under 85,000 clones, around 90% seen once. Specimen: peripheral blood. The receptors come from a man aged 50 or older with acute or convalescent COVID-19.

V and J are TRBV10-2 and TRBJ2-5; 9 bases map to TRBD2. V trimming: 7 bases; J trimming: 5 bases; junction bases outside the gene matches: 8. CDR3 length: 14 residues. Germline V CDR1 and CDR2: WSHSY, SAAADI. The CDR3 bases are TGCGCCAGCAAGATCGCGGGAGGGTCGGAGACCCAGTACTTC. Encoded protein: CASKIAGGSETQYF.

The chain joins TRBV7-6 to TRBJ2-7; D is perhaps TRBD2 (6 bases). The CDR3 is 15 amino acids. The V end was cut by 4 bases, the J end by 1 base, with 14 bases between. From germline, CDR1 is SGHVS and CDR2 FNYEAQ. The CDR3 coding sequence is TGTGCCAGCAGCTCCGGGACTCCGCCGTCCTACGAGCAGTACTTC. Protein product: CASSSGTPPSYEQYF.

This clone appeared a few times. This chain joins TRBV5-8 and TRBJ2-6; the match to TRBD1 covers 10 bases. Germline assignment: CDR1 SGHTS and CDR2 YDEGEE. The CDR3 loop spans 18 amino acids. V gave up 4 bases and J gave up 0 bases; unmatched junction bases: 7. CDR3 DNA sequence: TGTGCCAGCAGCAAAAGGGACAGGGGTAGCTCTGGGGCCAACGTCCTGACTTTC. This gives the protein CASSKRDRGSSGANVLTF.

The chain joins TRBV4-2 to TRBJ1-1, with D possibly TRBD1 on 6 matching bases. CDR1 and CDR2 (germline): LGHNA, YNFKEQ. The CDR3 spans 13 residues. Trimming removed 0 bases at V and 5 bases at J, with 7 bases between. CDR3: CASSQEGATEAFF. In nucleotides, the CDR3 is TGTGCCAGCAGCCAAGAGGGGGCGACTGAAGCTTTCTTT.

Only a few counts were recorded for this clone. The V call is TRBV30, the J call TRBJ1-6, with D possibly matching TRBD1 (6 bases). Germline values: CDR1 GTSNPN, CDR2 SVGIG (reference sequence). V was cut by 3 bases and J by 9 bases, with 12 bases left in between. The CDR3 extends over 13 amino acids. The CDR3 protein is CAWRGGLGSPLHF. CDR3 sequence (DNA): TGTGCCTGGAGGGGGGGGCTAGGTTCACCCCTCCACTTT.

This chain uses TRBV18 with TRBJ2-7; 7 bases line up with TRBD1. The J segment lost 3 bases and the V segment lost 3 bases, leaving 5 bases of the junction unmatched. Germline assignment: CDR1 KGHSH and CDR2 LQKENI. This CDR3 is built from 14 residues. The CDR3 reads CASSPDRTLYEQYF. CDR3 DNA sequence: TGTGCCAGCTCACCGGACAGGACCCTCTACGAGCAGTACTTC. The entire variable domain, with the rest obtained from reference TRBV18 and TRBJ2-7, is as follows: NAGVMQNPRHLVRRRGQEARLRCSPMKGHSHVYWYRQLPEEGLKFMVYLQKENIIDESGMPKERFSAEFPKEGPSILRIQQVVRGDSAAYFCASSPDRTLYEQYFGPGTRLTVT.

V is TRBV6-2 or TRBV6-3 and J is TRBJ2-5; D uncertain. The V end was cut by 0 bases, the J end by 0 bases, with 14 bases between. This CDR3 spans 17 amino acids. In germline, CDR1 is MNHEY, CDR2 SVGEGT. The DNA for the CDR3 is TGTGCCAGCAGTTACTCTCACGATATGACAAACCAAGAGACCCAGTACTTC. The encoded protein is CASSYSHDMTNQETQYF.

The chain combines TRBV5-5 with TRBJ1-2, with 8 bases identical to TRBD1. The V gene's germline CDR1 is SGHKS and CDR2 YYEKEE (reference sequence). The CDR3 has 17 residues. The J segment lost 2 bases and the V segment lost 4 bases, leaving 13 bases of the junction unmatched. CDR3: CASSRSGQGARNYGYTF. The CDR3 coding sequence is TGTGCCAGCAGCCGCTCGGGGCAGGGGGCGCGGAACTATGGCTACACCTTC.

J is TRBJ1-1 and V is TRBV5-1, with D maybe TRBD1 (6 bases). Trimming removed 4 bases at V and 2 bases at J, with 12 bases between. This CDR3 region has 14 residues. Germline CDR1 and CDR2: SGHRS and YFSETQ. CDR3 in amino acids: CASSAQGPNTEAFF. For the CDR3, the DNA is TGCGCCAGCAGCGCTCAGGGGCCCAACACTGAAGCTTTCTTT.

This rearrangement joins TRBV10-3 to TRBJ1-6; no firm D call. Germline CDR1 and CDR2: ENHRY and SYGVKD. V was trimmed by 3 bases and J by 0 bases, leaving 6 bases between them. The CDR3 is 15 amino acids. This CDR3 reads CAISDRGSYNSPLHF. CDR3 bases: TGTGCCATCAGTGACCGAGGCTCCTATAATTCACCCCTCCACTTT.

This chain uses TRBV4-1 with TRBJ2-7, with D possibly TRBD1 on 5 matching bases. In germline, CDR1 is MGHRA, CDR2 YSYEKL. Trimming left V 1 base short and J 7 bases short, with 14 bases between. The CDR3 has 14 amino acids. In DNA, the CDR3 is TGCGCCAGCAGCCAAGGATTGACAGACGAGGAGCAGTACTTC. Translation: CASSQGLTDEEQYF.

This sequence joins TRBV19 and TRBJ2-3, with 9 positions matching TRBD2. Germline CDR1 LNHDA, CDR2 SQIVND (reference sequence). The CDR3 runs to 15 residues. J gave up 6 bases and V 4 bases, and 8 bases lay outside the gene matches. This chain's CDR3 is CASSSSGSRLDTQYF. CDR3 DNA sequence: TGTGCCAGTAGTAGTAGCGGGAGTAGGTTGGATACGCAGTATTTT.

This clone appeared once. The chain uses TRBV18 and TRBJ1-1, with D unclear. The length of the CDR3 is 12 residues. CDR1 and CDR2 from the germline V gene are KGHSH and LQKENI. V gave up 6 bases and J gave up 11 bases, with 16 bases separating them. DNA of the CDR3: TGTGCCAGCTCCCCTGGACTCGAGCTGGCTTTCTTT. This gives the protein CASSPGLELAFF.

This rearrangement joins TRBV6-5 to TRBJ1-1, with a tentative D call TRBD1 (5 bases). V lost 7 bases and J lost 6, with 15 bases in between. The CDR3 contains 13 residues. Germline V gene sequence: CDR1 MNHEY, CDR2 SVGAGI. The CDR3: CASTSLGTSEAFF. The DNA of the CDR3 is TGTGCCAGCACCTCCCTAGGGACTTCTGAAGCTTTCTTT.

The rearrangement links TRBV15 to TRBJ2-7; the match to TRBD2 covers 7 bases. The germline V gene has CDR1 LNHNV and CDR2 YYDKDF (reference sequence). The trim removed 3 bases at V and 0 bases at J, leaving 8 bases unmatched. This CDR3 is built from 16 residues. The CDR3 loop is CATSSYFGGISYEQYF. The CDR3 bases are TGTGCCACCAGCAGCTATTTCGGGGGGATCTCCTACGAGCAGTACTTC.

The chain links TRBV7-8 to TRBJ2-5, with 8 nucleotides matching TRBD1. With 2 bases clipped from V and 4 bases from J, the junction kept 3 bases outside the gene matches. The CDR3 loop spans 14 amino acids. CDR1 is SGHVS, CDR2 FQNEAQ, per germline. CDR3 coding DNA: TGTGCCAGCAGCTTAAGAGACAGGGGAGAGACCCAGTACTTC. It specifies CASSLRDRGETQYF.

The chain couples TRBV24-1 to TRBJ2-2; TRBD2 is a possible D gene (5 bases). The ends were cut back, 3 bases at V and 4 bases at J, with 14 bases in the middle. This CDR3 region has 16 residues. CDR1 and CDR2 from the germline V gene are KGHDR and SFDVKD. This CDR3 reads CATSDPGSGSTGELFF. The CDR3, as DNA: TGTGCCACCAGTGATCCAGGTTCGGGGAGCACCGGGGAGCTGTTTTTT.

This chain uses TRBV25-1 with TRBJ2-5; 13 nucleotides agree with TRBD2. V trimming: 3 bases; J trimming: 5 bases; junction bases outside the gene matches: 12. The V gene's germline CDR1 is MGHDK and CDR2 SYGVNS. There are 18 residues in the CDR3. The CDR3 nucleotides read TGTGCCAGCAGTGATCGCCTCGGGACTAGCGGGAACTCGGAGACCCAGTACTTC. Residues: CASSDRLGTSGNSETQYF.

This chain connects TRBV5-4 to TRBJ2-5; 12 bases are a match to TRBD2. V shed 4 bases, J shed 0 bases, and the junction held 4 bases outside the gene matches. There are 16 residues in the CDR3. CDR1 and CDR2 (germline): SGHNT, YYREEE (reference sequence). The CDR3 is CASSPGLAGNQETQYF. The CDR3 nucleotides are TGTGCCAGCAGCCCGGGACTAGCGGGCAACCAAGAGACCCAGTACTTC.

CDR3: CASSPIIAGELFF. CDR3 nucleotide sequence: TGTGCCAGCAGCCCTATAATTGCGGGGGAGCTGTTTTTT. The chain is built from TRBV5-4 and TRBJ2-2, with D unresolved. With 4 bases removed from V and 8 bases from J, the gap between germline ends came to 12 bases. The length of the CDR3 is 13 residues. In germline, CDR1 is SGHNT, CDR2 YYREEE (reference sequence).

The V gene is TRBV5-1, the J gene TRBJ2-3; the D gene is possibly TRBD2 (6 bases). The CDR3 runs 14 residues. Deletions cut 6 bases from V and 1 base from J, with 12 bases between. Germline-derived CDR1 and CDR2 are SGHRS and YFSETQ. The CDR3 loop reads CASTEGSGTDTQYF. CDR3 in DNA: TGCGCCAGCACGGAGGGTAGCGGCACAGATACGCAGTATTTT. Using reference TRBV5-1 and TRBJ2-3 for the parts outside the CDR3, the full variable domain is KAGVTQTPRYLIKTRGQQVTLSCSPISGHRSVSWYQQTPGQGLQFLFEYFSETQRNKGNFPGRFSGRQFSNSRSEMNVSTLELGDSALYLCASTEGSGTDTQYFGPGTRLTVL.

In its sample, this clone was seen a few times. The rearrangement uses TRBV19 and TRBJ2-3; TRBD1 matches 7 bases. The V and J ends lost 3 bases and 0 bases, in that order; junction bases with no gene match: 6. Germline values: CDR1 LNHDA, CDR2 SQIVND (reference sequence). This CDR3 contains 16 residues. CDR3 bases: TGTGCCAGTAGTATCACAGGGGCATCTAGCACAGATACGCAGTATTTT. Its protein product is CASSITGASSTDTQYF. Full variable domain (outside the CDR3, taken from reference TRBV19 and TRBJ2-3): DGGITQSPKYLFRKEGQNVTLSCEQNLNHDAMYWYRQDPGQGLRLIYYSQIVNDFQKGDIAEGYSVSREKKESFPLTVTSAQKNPTAFYLCASSITGASSTDTQYFGPGTRLTVL.